This paragraph covers one T cell receptor (beta chain) sequence. The V gene lost 0 bases and the J gene lost 6 bases, with 13 bases spanning the gap. Germline loops: CDR1 SGHRS, CDR2 YFSETQ. The CDR3 has 16 residues. TCRdb analysed the 5' RACE reads with MiXCR anew, one entry per CDR3 protein. The data contain about 360,000 distinct CDR3 sequences, roughly 14% of them singletons. These data belong to a study of T-cell memory formation after mild COVID-19. The chain links TRBV5-1 to TRBJ1-6; a weak D match, TRBD1 (5 bases). The receptor was isolated from a man aged 18-30 years who had mild COVID-19 (a few samples of this study predate the infection). Cell type and time point are not known. The sequenced sample was PBMCs or a T cell subset sorted from them (not recorded which). The CDR3 protein is CASSLGLDIINSPLHF. The CDR3 DNA is TGCGCCAGCAGCTTGGGGTTGGACATAATTAATTCACCCCTCCACTTT.